The sample holds many counts of the clone carrying this T cell receptor (beta chain). The antigen remains unidentified. The length of the CDR3 is 13 residues. CDR1 DFQATT and CDR2 SNEGSKA come from the germline V gene (reference sequence). V lost 5 bases, J lost 6 bases, and 14 bases lay in between. As to time point: newly diagnosed GD, antithyroid drugs for less than 3 months. RNA isolated from PBMCs was used to make the TCR library. Relying on iRepertoire HTBI primers and Arm-PCR of CDR3 regions, the team built TCR beta libraries. Per the authors' pipeline: Detected in the samples were just over 60 TRBV and under 15 TRBJ segments. TCRdb fed the multiplex PCR reads into MiXCR, producing one record per CDR3 protein. TCRdb, rather than the study authors, made the V and J calls. Of roughly 500,000 distinct CDR3 sequences listed, around 12% were seen once; the top ten hold roughly 8.9%. These data come from a study of regulatory T cells in long-lasting Graves disease.

Study-level points and caveats: It was in persistent disease that TRBV28, TRBJ1-2 and TRBJ2-5 were favored. Relative to newly diagnosed Graves' patients, persistent ones had lower TCR diversity.

This sample was shared with a second study, whose subject was T cells in Graves' hyperthyroidism and ophthalmopathy. This second report adds: First-round RT-PCR targeting the TCR CDR3 was performed with the HTBI primer set.

This sequence was found in a woman aged 30 to 39 with Graves disease. The chain has TRBV20-1 and TRBJ2-4; a weak D match, TRBD2 (6 bases). Sample: peripheral blood mononuclear cells (PBMCs), taken at new diagnosis, from a patient treated with antithyroid drugs. The CDR3 DNA reads TGCAGTGCTGTAGCGGTTAGGGGAAACATTCAGTACTTC. Its translation: CSAVAVRGNIQYF.